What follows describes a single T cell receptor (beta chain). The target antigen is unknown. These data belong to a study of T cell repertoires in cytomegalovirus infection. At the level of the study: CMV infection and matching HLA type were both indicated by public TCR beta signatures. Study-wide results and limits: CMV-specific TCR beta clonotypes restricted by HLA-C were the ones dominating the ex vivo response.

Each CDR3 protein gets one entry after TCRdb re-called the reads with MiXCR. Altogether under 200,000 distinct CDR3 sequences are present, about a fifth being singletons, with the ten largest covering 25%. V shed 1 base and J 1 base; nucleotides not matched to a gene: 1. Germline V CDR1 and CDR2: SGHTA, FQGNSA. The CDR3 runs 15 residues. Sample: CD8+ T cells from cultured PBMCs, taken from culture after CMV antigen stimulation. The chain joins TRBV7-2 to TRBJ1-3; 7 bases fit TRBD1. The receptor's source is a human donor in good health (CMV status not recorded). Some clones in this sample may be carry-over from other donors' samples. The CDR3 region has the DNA TGTGCCAGCAGCTTAGGACAGGGATCTGGAAACACCATATATTTT. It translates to CASSLGQGSGNTIYF.